This T cell receptor (beta chain) was profiled in a study of human T cells and chemical hapten exposure. Study details: Scalp application of diphenylcyclopropenone was performed weekly in patients across the entire roughly 23-week study. Small volume differences among pooled libraries mainly caused per-sample TCR yield variation.

Specified time point: patch test 1, 2 weeks after DPC sensitization. Treatment described: therapeutic diphenylcyclopropenone sensitization with weekly scalp DPC. This clonotype was seen a few times. TCRdb itself ran the RACE reads through MiXCR, one entry per CDR3 protein. Among 340,000 or so distinct CDR3 sequences listed, around 7% were seen once. The CDR3 is 15 amino acids. Deletions cut 4 bases from V and 2 bases from J, with 12 bases between. In germline, CDR1 is LGHDT, CDR2 YNNKEL (reference sequence). The sequence came from a woman younger than 35 with alopecia areata. Some clones in this sample may be carry-over from other donors' samples. The rearrangement uses TRBV3-1 and TRBJ1-5; a possible D gene is TRBD1 (5 bases). This sample comprised whole blood, obtained in connection with sensitization to the hapten diphenylcyclopropenone (DPC). In DNA, the CDR3 is TGTGCCAGCAGCCGCTGGGGGGATCGCAATCAGCCCCAGCATTTT. It codes for CASSRWGDRNQPQHF.